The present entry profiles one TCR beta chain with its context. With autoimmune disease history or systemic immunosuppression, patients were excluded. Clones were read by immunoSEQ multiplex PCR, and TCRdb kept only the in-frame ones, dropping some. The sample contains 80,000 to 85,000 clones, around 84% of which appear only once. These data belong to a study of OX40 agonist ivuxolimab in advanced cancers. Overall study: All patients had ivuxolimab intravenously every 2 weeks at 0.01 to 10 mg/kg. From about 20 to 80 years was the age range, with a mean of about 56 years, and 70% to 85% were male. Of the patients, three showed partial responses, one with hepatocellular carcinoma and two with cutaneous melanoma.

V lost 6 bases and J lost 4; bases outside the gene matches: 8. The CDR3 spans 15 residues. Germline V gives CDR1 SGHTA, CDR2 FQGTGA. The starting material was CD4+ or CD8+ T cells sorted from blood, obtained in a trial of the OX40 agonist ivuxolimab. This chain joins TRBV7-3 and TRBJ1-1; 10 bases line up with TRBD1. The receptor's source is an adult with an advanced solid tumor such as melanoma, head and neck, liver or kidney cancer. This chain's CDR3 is CASRETGGPGTEAFF. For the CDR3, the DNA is TGTGCCAGCAGGGAGACAGGGGGCCCTGGCACTGAAGCTTTCTTT.